This entry features one T cell receptor (beta chain) sequence. This clone was counted at least ten times. It has no known antigen specificity. Base qualities were left out, and no much larger clone turns up one base away. The CDR3 regions of human TCRbeta chains were analyzed by immunosequencing. Per the source publication's procedure: TCRs in the repertoires were compared against a reference library of SARS-CoV-2-specific TCRs that had been generated with the MIRA antigen-specificity platform. Breadth meant the fraction of unique TCRs that were SARS-CoV-2-associated, whereas depth meant the fraction of total T cells that were SARS-CoV-2-associated. Each spike-specific TCR was assigned to its reactive spike region and to a CD4 or CD8 class using the MIRA data. Log10-transformed breadth and depth values were compared by one-way ANOVA with Sidak's multiple comparisons tests. The source is immuneACCESS, and TCRdb retained only in-frame sequences with V and J called. Part of the clones is not carried over; for the studies checked, unresolved V genes explain less than half of this, and the remainder is unexplained. That table gives V, J and clone size, and the DNA gave D and trimming. The sample data list 95,000 to 100,000 clones, and 80% to 90% of these were observed just once. Around 1.5% of the sample is held by the ten biggest clonotypes.

The data were taken from a study of T cell responses to AZD1222 COVID-19 vaccine listed by TCRdb under 2021. Concerning the study at large: AZD1222 recipients given second doses at about 4 weeks or at about 12 weeks were pooled, since spike-specific TCR depth and breadth were not found to differ between the two schedules. A total of more than 230 trial participants underwent TCR sequencing, of whom roughly 210 had received two doses of AZD1222 and 26 had received two doses of the MenACWY control vaccine. Trial participants were enrolled by age into subgroups of 18-55, 56-69 and 70-plus years, and around 150, 29 and 61 TCR-sequenced participants, respectively, were included in these subgroups.

This sample's time point label indicates: baseline before first vaccination. Vaccinee samples came from UK trials COV001 and COV002, including a single-blind randomized controlled phase 2/3 trial of AZD1222 (ChAdOx1 nCoV-19) in healthy adults. Trial participant PBMC samples were collected at day 0 and day 28 after the second dose for TCRbeta chain sequencing. Taken from the germline V gene, the CDR1 and CDR2 loops are ENHRY and SYGVKD. Including cysteine and phenylalanine, the CDR3 has 16 amino acids. The entry retains the CDR3 DNA only, 48 bases that are in frame from base 1. V gives up 0 bases and J gives up 3 bases, and the segment between their germline ends measures 12 bases. What the study reported, not specific to this receptor: Participants were mostly white British and included more females than males, and it was suggested by the authors that clonal diversity may have been underestimated. Epitopes outside the regions mutated in the B.1.351 and B.1.1.7 variants were reportedly recognized by nearly half of the unique spike-specific TCRs. Spike-specific TCR breadth and depth rose significantly after two AZD1222 doses compared with day 0 and with MenACWY recipients. Because no samples from the day 14 peak response were available, repertoires could be characterized only after the peak T cell response. Conclusions about previously exposed vaccinees are limited, since just a handful of AZD1222 recipients were seropositive for SARS-CoV-2 at baseline. Vaccine-associated CD4 TCRs spanned the whole spike protein, with dominant responses in regions 160-218 and 743-854. The 56-69-year group was small, and its depth increase did not reach significance, likely because of low power.

Recombination joined TRBV10-3 with TRBJ2-1; a tentative D call is TRBD1 (6 bases match). The material sequenced was peripheral blood, taken on day 0 of AZD1222 vaccination. This receptor was identified in an adult in good health. The DNA sequence is TGTGCCATCAGTGAGTCCTCGGCAGGGGACTACAATGAGCAGTTCTTC. It translates as CAISESSAGDYNEQFF.